This paragraph reports one T cell receptor beta chain. What antigen it recognizes has not been identified. Per-base qualities were not stored, and no clone one base away is much larger. These data belong to a study of Ad26.COV2.S vaccination and SARS-CoV-2 variants (dated by TCRdb to the early 2020s). Concerning the study at large: Vaccine-arm donors came from COV1001, a multicentre, randomized, double-blind, placebo-controlled phase I-IIa trial of Ad26.COV2.S in healthy adults. Ad26.COV2.S was given intramuscularly at 5x10^10 or 1x10^11 viral particles, as a single shot or as two shots 56 days apart. TCRbeta repertoire sequencing was used to assess the specificity and breadth of SARS-CoV-2-reactive T cell receptors after Ad26.COV2.S vaccination. A total of approximately 30 samples were included in the TCR-sequenced set, comprising some 20 Ad26.COV2.S vaccine recipients, 5 placebo recipients and 8 SARS-CoV-2 convalescent individuals. Trial participants were randomized into five groups of five: low-dose or high-dose Ad26.COV2.S given once or twice, or placebo on both occasions. Investigators did not know the trial group allocation while performing experiments and assessing outcomes.

Results the study describes overall, beyond this receptor: Spike-specific TCR breadth was higher in Ad26.COV2.S recipients than in placebo recipients (P = 0.0014). After vaccination, spike-specific CD8+ and CD4+ T cell responses were reported to show substantial breadth. The study was not powered for comparison of responses between vaccine doses or regimens. It was noted by the authors that total T cell responses may have been underestimated by the TCR breadth and depth analyses. Comparable non-spike TCR breadth was observed between vaccine and placebo recipients, consistent with only spike being contained in the vaccine.

The immunoSEQ Assay was the method used to sequence TCRbeta CDR3 regions. After extraction, genomic DNA underwent amplification by bias-controlled multiplex PCR, followed by high-throughput sequencing. The paper's data handling went like this. Collapsing and filtering of sequences were performed to quantify the absolute abundance of each unique TCRbeta CDR3 region. T cell fraction was estimated by normalization of TCRbeta template counts to usable DNA, with usable DNA being measured through amplification of reference genes present in all nucleated cells. Repertoire TCRs were annotated as SARS-CoV-2-specific when V gene, CDR3 amino acid sequence and J gene were exactly matched to a known reactive TCR set. The reference SARS-CoV-2 TCR set was obtained from MIRA and was filtered for enrichment in COVID-19-positive ImmuneCODE repertoires, whereby public or cross-reactive TCRs were removed. Using the MIRA antigens, annotated TCRs were further analysed by specific ORF or by position within an ORF. Breadth was defined as annotated unique rearrangements over total unique productive rearrangements; depth was the summed frequency of those rearrangements. Two-sided Wilcoxon rank-sum tests were applied when comparing TCR breadth between groups. Held by TCRdb, this immuneACCESS table contains in-frame sequences only and omits some clones. Under half of the omission traces to an unresolved V gene where checked; the cause of the rest is unknown. D and trimming were read from the DNA, whereas the V and J calls and clone size are those reported in that table. The sample records roughly 460,000 clones, 89% of which are singletons. Clones ranked in the top ten supply 1.7% of the sample.

Read against the paper, the sample's treatment or condition label means: 15 to 20 received Ad26.COV2.S at low or high dose, single or two shots; a few received placebo; per-sample allocation not given. For vaccine and placebo recipients, repertoires were sequenced using samples collected on day 63 after the first injection. Between 29 July and 7 August 2020, Cohort 1b enrolled 25 adults aged 18-55 years at one site in Boston, USA. As a vaccine, Ad26.COV2.S was a replication-incompetent adenovirus type 26 vector that expressed a prefusion-stabilized SARS-CoV-2 spike protein derived from the original Wuhan strain. The receptor's source is a person aged 18-60 years who received the Ad26.COV2.S COVID-19 vaccine or a placebo. This specimen consisted of peripheral blood, obtained in a trial of Ad26.COV2.S vaccine versus placebo.

CDR3 loop: CASSPGRGETQYF. At the DNA level, the sequence is TGTGCCAGCAGTCCTGGGCGCGGCGAGACCCAGTACTTC. The V and J segments used are TRBV5-8 and TRBJ2-5; confidence is insufficient to name the D gene. Deletion took 5 bases off V and 5 bases off J, with a span of 13 bases between the germline ends. For CDR1 and CDR2, the germline V gene lists SGHTS and YDEGEE. The CDR3 covers 13 residues, taking in both the cysteine and the phenylalanine. The entry retains the CDR3 DNA only, 39 bases that are in frame from base 1. The full variable domain, completed from the reference TRBV5-8 and TRBJ2-5 proteins outside the CDR3, reads EAGVTQSPTHLIKTRGQQATLRCSPISGHTSVYWYQQALGLGLQFLLWYDEGEERNRGNFPPRFSGRQFPNYSSELNVNALELEDSALYLCASSPGRGETQYFGPGTRLLVL.